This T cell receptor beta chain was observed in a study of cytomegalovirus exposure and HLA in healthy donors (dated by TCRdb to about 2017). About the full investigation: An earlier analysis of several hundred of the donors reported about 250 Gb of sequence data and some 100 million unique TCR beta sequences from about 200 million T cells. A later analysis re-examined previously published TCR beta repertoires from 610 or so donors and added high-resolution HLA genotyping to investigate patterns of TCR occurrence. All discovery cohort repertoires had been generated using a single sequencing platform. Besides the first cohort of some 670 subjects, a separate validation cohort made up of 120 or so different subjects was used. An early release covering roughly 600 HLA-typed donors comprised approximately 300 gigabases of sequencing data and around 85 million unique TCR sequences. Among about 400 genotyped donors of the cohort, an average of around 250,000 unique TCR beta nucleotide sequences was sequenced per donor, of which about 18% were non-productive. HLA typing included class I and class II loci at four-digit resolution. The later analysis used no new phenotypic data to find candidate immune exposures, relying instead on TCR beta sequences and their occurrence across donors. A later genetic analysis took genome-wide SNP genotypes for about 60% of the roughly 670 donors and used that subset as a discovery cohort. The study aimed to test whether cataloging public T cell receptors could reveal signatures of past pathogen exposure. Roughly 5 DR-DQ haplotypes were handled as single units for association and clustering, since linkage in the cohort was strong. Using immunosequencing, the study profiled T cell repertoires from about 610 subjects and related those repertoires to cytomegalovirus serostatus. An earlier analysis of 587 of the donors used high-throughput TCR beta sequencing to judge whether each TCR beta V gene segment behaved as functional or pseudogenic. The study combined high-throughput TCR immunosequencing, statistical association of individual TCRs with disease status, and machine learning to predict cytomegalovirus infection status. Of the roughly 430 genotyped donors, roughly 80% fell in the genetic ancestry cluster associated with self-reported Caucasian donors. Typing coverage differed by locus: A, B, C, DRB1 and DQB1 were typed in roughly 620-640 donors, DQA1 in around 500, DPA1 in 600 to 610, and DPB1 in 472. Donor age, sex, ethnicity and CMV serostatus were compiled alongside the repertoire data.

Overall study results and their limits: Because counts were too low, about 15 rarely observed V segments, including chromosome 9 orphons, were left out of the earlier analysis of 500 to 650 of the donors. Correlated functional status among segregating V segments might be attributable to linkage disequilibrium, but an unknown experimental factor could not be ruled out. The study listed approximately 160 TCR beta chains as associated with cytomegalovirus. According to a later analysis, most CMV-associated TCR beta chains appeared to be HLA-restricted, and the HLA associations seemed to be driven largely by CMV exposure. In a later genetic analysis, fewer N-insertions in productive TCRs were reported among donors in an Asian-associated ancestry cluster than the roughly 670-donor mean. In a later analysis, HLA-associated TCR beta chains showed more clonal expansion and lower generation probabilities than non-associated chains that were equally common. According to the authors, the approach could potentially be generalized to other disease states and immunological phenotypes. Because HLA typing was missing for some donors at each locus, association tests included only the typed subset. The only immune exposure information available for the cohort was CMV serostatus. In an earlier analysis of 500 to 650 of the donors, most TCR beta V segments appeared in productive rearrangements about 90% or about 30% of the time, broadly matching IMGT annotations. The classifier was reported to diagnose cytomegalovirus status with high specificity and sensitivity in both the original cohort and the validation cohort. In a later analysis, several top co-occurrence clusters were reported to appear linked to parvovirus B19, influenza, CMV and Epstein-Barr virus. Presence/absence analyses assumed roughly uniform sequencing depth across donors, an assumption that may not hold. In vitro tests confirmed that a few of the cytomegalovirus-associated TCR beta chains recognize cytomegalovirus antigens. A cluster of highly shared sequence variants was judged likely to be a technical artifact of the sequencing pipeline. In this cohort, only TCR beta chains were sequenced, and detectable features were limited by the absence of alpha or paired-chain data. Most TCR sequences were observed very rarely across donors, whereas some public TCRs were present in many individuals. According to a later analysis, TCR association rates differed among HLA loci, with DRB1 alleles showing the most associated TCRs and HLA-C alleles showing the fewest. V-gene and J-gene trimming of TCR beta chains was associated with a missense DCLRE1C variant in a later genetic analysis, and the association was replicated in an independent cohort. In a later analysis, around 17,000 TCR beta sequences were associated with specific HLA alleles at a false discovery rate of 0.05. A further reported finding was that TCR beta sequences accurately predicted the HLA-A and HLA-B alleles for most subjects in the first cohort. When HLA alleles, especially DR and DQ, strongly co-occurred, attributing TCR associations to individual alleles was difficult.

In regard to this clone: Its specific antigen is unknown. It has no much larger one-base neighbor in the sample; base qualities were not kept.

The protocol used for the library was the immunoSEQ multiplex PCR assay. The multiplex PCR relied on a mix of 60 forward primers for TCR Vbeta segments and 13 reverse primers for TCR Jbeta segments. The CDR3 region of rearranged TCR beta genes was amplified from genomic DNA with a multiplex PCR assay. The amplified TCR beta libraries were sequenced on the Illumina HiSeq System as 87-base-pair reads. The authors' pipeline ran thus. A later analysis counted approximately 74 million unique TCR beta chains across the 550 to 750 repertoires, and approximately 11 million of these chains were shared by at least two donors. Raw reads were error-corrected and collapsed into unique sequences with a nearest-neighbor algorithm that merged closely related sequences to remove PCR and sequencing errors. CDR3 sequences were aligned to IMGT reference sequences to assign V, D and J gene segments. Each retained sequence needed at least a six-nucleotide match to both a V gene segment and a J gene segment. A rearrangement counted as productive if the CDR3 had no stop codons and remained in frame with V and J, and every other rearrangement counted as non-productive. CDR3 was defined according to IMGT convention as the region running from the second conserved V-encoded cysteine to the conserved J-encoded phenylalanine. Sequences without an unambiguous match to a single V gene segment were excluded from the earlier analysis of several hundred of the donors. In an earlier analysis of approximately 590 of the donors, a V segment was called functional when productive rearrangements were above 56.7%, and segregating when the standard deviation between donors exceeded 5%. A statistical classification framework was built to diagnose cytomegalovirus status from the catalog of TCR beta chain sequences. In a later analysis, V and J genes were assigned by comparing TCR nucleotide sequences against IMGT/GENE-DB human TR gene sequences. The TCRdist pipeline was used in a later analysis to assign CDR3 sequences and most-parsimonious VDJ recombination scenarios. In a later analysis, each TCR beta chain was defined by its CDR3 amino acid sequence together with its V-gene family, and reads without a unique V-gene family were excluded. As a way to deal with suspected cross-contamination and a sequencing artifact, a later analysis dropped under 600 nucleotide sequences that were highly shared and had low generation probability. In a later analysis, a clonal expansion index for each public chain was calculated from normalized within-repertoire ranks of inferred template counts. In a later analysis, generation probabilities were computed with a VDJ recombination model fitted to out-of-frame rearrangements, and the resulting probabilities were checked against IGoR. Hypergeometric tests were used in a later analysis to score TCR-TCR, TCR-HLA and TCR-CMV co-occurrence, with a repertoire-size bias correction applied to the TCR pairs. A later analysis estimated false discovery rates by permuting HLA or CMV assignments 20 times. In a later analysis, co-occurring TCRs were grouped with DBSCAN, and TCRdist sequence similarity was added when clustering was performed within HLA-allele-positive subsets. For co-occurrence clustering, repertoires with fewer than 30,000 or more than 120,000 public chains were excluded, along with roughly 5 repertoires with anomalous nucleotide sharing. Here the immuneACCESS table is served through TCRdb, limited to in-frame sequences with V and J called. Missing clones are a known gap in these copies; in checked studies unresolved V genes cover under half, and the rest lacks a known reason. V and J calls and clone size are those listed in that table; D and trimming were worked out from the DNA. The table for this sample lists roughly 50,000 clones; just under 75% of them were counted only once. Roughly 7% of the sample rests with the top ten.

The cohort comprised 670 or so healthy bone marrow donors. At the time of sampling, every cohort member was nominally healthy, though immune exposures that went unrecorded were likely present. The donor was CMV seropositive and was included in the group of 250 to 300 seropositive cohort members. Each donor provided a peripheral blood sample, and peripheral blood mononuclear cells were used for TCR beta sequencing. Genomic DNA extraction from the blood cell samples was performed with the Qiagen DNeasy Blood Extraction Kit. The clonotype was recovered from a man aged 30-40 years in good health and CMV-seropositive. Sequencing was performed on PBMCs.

The CDR3 sequence is CASGRLEGYEQYF. The bases are TGTGCCAGCGGGAGACTCGAGGGCTACGAGCAGTACTTC. Here the chain combines TRBV19 and TRBJ2-7; D gene: possibly TRBD2, on 6 matching bases. The germline V gene (reference sequence) sets CDR1 to LNHDA and CDR2 to SQIVND. V sheds 9 bases and J sheds 3 bases, leaving 15 bases between their ends. Including the terminal cysteine and phenylalanine, the CDR3 comprises 13 residues. Only the CDR3 part of the read is kept: 39 bases, read in frame from the first base.